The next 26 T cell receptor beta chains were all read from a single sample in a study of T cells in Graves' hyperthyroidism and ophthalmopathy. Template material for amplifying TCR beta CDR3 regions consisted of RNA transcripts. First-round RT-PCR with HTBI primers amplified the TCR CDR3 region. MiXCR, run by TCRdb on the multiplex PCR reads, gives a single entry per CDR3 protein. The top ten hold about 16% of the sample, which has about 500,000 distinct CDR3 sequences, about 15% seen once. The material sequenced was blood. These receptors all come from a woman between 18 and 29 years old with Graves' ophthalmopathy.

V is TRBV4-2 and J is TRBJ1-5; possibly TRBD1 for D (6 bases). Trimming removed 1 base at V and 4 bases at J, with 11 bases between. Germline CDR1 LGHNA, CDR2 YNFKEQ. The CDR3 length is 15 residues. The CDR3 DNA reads TGTGCCAGCAGCCAAGGGCGGACAGAAAATCAGCCCCAGCATTTT. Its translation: CASSQGRTENQPQHF.

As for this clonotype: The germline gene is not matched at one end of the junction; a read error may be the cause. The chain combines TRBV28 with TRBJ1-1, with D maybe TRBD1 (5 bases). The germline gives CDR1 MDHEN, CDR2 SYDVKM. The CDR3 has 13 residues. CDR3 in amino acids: CASSRGGRTGAFF. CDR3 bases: TGTGCCAGCAGTCGGGGGGGAAGGACTGGAGCTTTCTTT.

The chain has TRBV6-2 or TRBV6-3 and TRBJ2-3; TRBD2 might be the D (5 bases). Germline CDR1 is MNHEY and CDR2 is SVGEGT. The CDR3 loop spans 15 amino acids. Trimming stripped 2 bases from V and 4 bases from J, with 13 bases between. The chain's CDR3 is CASSYPRVGADTQYF. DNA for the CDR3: TGTGCCAGCAGTTACCCGAGGGTAGGCGCAGATACGCAGTATTTT.

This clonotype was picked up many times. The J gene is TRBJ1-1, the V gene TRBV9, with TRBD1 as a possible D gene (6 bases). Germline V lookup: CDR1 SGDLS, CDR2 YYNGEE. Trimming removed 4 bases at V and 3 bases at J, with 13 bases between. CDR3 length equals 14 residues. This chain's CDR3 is CASSLGEGDTEAFF. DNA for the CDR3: TGTGCCAGCAGCTTAGGGGAGGGGGACACTGAAGCTTTCTTT. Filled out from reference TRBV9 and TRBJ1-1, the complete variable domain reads DSGVTQTPKHLITATGQRVTLRCSPRSGDLSVYWYQQSLDQGLQFLIQYYNGEERAKGNILERFSAQQFPDLHSELNLSSLELGDSALYFCASSLGEGDTEAFFGQGTRLTVV.

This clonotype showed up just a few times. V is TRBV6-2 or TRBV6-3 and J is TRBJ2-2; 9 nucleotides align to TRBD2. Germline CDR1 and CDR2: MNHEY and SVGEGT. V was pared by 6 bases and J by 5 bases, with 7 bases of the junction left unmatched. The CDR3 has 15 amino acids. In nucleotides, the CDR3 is TGTGCCAGCAGGCACCTTAGCGGGAGAACCGGGGAGCTGTTTTTT. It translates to CASRHLSGRTGELFF.

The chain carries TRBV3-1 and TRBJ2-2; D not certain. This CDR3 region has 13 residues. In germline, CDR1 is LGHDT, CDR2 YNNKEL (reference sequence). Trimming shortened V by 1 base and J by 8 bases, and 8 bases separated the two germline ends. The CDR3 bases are TGTGCCAGCAGCCAAGTAGAAGAAGGGGAGCTGTTTTTT. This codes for CASSQVEEGELFF.

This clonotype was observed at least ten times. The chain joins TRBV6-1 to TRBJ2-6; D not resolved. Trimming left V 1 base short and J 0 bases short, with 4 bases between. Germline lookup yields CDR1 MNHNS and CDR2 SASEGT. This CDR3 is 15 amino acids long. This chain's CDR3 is CASSEDSSGANVLTF. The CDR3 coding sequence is TGTGCCAGCAGTGAAGACAGCTCTGGGGCCAACGTCCTGACTTTC.

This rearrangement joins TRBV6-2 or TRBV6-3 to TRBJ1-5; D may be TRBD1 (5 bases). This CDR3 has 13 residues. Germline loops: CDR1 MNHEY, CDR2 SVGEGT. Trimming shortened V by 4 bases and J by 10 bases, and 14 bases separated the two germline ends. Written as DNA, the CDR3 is TGTGCCAGCAGTTCTACAGGTTTAGGTCCCCAGCATTTT. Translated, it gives CASSSTGLGPQHF.

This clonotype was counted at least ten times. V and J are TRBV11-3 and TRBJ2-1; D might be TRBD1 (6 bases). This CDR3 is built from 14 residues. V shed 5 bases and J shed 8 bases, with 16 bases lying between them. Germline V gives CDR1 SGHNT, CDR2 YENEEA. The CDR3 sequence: CASSPPDRNDEQFF. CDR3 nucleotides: TGTGCCAGCAGCCCACCCGACAGGAACGATGAGCAGTTCTTC.

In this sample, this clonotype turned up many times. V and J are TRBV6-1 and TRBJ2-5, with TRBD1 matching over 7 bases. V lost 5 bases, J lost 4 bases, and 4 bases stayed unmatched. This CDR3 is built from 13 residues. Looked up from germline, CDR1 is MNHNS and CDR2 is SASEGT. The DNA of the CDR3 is TGTGCCAGCAGTACGACAGGGATAGAGACCCAGTACTTC. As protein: CASSTTGIETQYF.

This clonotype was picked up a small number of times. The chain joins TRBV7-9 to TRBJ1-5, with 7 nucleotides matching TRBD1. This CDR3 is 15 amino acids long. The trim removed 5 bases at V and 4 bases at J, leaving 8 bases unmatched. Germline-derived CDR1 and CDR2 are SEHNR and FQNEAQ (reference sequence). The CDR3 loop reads CASSQDGRGNQPQHF. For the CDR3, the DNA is TGTGCCAGCAGCCAAGATGGCAGGGGGAATCAGCCCCAGCATTTT.

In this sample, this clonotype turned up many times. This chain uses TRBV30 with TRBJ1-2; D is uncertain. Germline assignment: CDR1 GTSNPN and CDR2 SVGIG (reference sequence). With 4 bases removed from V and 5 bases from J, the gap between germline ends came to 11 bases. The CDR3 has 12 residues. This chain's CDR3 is CAWTPGSYGYTF. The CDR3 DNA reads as TGTGCCTGGACCCCGGGGAGTTATGGCTACACCTTC. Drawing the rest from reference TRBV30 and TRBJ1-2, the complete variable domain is SQTIHQWPATLVQPVGSPLSLECTVEGTSNPNLYWYRQAAGRGLQLLFYSVGIGQISSEVPQNLSASRPQDRQFILSSKKLLLSDSGFYLCAWTPGSYGYTFGSGTRLTVV.

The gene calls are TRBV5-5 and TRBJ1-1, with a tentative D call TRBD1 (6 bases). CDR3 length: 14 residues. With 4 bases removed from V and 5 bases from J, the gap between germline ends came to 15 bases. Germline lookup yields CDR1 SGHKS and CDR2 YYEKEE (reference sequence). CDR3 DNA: TGTGCCAGCAGCCGGTGGGGGGCCGGGACTGAAGCTTTCTTT. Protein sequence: CASSRWGAGTEAFF.

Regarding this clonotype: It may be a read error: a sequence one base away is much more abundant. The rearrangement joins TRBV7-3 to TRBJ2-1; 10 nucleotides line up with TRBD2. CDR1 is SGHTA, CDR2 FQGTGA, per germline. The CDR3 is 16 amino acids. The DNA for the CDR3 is TGTGCCAGCAGCGCCCACCCGGGACTAGCGTCGAATGAGCAGCTCTTC. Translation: CASSAHPGLASNEQLF.

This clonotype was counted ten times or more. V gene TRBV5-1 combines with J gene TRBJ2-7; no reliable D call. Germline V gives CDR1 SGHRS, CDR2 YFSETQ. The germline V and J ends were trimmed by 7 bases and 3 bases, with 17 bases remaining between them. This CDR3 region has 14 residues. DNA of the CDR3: TGCGCCAGCCAAGCTATGGCCGAGATCTACGAGCAGTACTTC. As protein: CASQAMAEIYEQYF.

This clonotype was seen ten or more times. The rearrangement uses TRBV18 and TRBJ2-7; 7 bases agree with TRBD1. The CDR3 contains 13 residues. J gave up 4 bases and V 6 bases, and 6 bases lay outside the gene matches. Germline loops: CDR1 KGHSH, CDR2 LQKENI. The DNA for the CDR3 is TGTGCCAGCTCCCGGGACAGAGGGTACGAGCAGTACTTC. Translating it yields CASSRDRGYEQYF.

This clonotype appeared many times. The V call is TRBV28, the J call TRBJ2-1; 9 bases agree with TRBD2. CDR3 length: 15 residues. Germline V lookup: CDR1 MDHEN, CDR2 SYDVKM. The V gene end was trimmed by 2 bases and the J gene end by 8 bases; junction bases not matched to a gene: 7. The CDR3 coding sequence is TGTGCCAGCAGTTTACTGTCTAGCGGGAAGCATGAGCAGTTCTTC. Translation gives CASSLLSSGKHEQFF.

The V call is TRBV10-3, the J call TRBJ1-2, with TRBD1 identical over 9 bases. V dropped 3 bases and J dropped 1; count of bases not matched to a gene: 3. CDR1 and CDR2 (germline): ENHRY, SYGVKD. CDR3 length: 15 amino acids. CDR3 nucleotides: TGTGCCATCAGTGACCCGGGACAGGGTAACTATGGCTACACCTTC. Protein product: CAISDPGQGNYGYTF.

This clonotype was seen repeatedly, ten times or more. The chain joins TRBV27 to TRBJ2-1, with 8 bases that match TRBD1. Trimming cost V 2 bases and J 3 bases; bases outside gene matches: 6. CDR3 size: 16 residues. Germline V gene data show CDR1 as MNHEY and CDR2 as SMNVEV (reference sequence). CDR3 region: CASSLTPGQVYNEQFF. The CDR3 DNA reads TGTGCCAGCAGTTTAACCCCGGGACAGGTCTACAATGAGCAGTTCTTC.

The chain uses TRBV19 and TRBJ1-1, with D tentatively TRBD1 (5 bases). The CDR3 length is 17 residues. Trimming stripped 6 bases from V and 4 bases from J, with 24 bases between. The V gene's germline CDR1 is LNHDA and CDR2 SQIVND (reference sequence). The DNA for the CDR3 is TGTGCCAGTAGACCCTGGCAGGAACAAACGGGGACCACTGAAGCTTTCTTT. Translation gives CASRPWQEQTGTTEAFF. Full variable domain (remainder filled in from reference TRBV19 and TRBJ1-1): DGGITQSPKYLFRKEGQNVTLSCEQNLNHDAMYWYRQDPGQGLRLIYYSQIVNDFQKGDIAEGYSVSREKKESFPLTVTSAQKNPTAFYLCASRPWQEQTGTTEAFFGQGTRLTVV.

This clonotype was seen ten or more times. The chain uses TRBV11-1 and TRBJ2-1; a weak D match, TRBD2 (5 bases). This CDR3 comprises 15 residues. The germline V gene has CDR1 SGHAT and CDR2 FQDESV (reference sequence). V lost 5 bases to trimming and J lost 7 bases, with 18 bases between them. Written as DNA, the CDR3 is TGTGCCAGCAGCCCCCTAGGCCCAACTAGTAATGAGCAGTTCTTC. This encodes CASSPLGPTSNEQFF. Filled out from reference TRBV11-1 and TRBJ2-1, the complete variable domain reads EAEVAQSPRYKITEKSQAVAFWCDPISGHATLYWYRQILGQGPELLVQFQDESVVDDSQLPKDRFSAERLKGVDSTLKIQPAELGDSAMYLCASSPLGPTSNEQFFGPGTRLTVL.

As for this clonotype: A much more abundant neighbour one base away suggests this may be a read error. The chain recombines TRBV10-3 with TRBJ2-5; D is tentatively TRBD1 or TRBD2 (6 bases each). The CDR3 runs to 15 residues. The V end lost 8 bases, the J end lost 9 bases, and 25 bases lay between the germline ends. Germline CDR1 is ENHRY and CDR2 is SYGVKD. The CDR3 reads CAIGRGEASQQPQYF. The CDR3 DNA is TGTGCCATCGGAAGGGGGGAGGCTAGCCAACAGCCCCAGTACTTC.

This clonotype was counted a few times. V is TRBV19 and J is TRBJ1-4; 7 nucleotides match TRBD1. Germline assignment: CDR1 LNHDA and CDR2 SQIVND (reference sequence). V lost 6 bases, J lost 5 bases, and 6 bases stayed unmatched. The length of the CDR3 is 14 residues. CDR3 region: CASSFRDSNEKLFF. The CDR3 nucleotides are TGTGCCAGTAGCTTCAGGGACAGCAATGAAAAACTGTTTTTT.

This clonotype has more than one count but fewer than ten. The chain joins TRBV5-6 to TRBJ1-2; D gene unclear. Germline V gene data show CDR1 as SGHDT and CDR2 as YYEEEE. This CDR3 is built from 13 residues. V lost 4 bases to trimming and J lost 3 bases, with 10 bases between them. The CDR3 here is CASSPLIYYGYTF. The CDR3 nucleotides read TGTGCCAGCAGCCCGCTGATTTACTATGGCTACACCTTC. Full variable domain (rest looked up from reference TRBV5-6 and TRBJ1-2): DAGVTQSPTHLIKTRGQQVTLRCSPKSGHDTVSWYQQALGQGPQFIFQYYEEEERQRGNFPDRFSGHQFPNYSSELNVNALLLGDSALYLCASSPLIYYGYTFGSGTRLTVV.

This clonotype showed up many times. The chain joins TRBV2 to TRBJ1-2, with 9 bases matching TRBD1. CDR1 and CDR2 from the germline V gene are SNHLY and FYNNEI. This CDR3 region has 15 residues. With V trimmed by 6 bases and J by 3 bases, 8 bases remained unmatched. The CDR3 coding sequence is TGTGCCAGCAGAAAAGGGGGACAGGGCTACTATGGCTACACCTTC. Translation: CASRKGGQGYYGYTF.

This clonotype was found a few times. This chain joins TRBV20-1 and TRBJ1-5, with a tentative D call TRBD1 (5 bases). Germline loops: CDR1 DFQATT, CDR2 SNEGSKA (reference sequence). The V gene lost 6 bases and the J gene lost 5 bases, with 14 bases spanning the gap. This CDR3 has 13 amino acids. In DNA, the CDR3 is TGCAGTGCCGCCGAATCCAGGGATCAGCCCCAGCATTTT. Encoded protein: CSAAESRDQPQHF.